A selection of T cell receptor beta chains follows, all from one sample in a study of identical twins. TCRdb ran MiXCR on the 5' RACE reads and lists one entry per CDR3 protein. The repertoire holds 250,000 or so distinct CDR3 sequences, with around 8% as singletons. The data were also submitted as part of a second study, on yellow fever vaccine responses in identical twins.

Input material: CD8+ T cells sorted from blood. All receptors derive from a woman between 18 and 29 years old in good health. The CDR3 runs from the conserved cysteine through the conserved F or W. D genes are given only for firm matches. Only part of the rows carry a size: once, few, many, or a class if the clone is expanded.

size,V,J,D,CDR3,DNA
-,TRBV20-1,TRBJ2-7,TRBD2,CSARLAGGPRQYF,TGCAGTGCTCGACTAGCGGGAGGTCCGCGGCAGTACTTC
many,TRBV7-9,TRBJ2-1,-,CASSGQDARSYNEQFF,TGTGCCAGCAGCGGCCAGGACGCCCGCTCCTACAATGAGCAGTTCTTC
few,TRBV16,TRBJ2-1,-,CASSQGYYNEQFF,TGTGCCAGCAGCCAAGGATATTACAATGAGCAGTTCTTC
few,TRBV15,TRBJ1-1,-,CATSSRTATNTEAFF,TGTGCCACCAGCAGTCGGACAGCGACTAACACTGAAGCTTTCTTT
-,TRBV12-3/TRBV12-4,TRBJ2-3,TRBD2,CASGRSGGPEDTQYF,TGTGCCAGCGGTCGTTCGGGGGGGCCTGAAGATACGCAGTATTTT
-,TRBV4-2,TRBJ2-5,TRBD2,CASSQDSGNQETQYF,TGTGCCAGCAGCCAAGATAGCGGGAATCAAGAGACCCAGTACTTC
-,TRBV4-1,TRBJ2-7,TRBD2,CASSHIAGGSYEQYF,TGCGCCAGCAGCCATATAGCGGGAGGGAGCTACGAGCAGTACTTC
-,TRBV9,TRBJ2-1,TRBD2,CASSDSGGDNEQFF,TGTGCCAGCAGCGATAGCGGGGGGGACAATGAGCAGTTCTTC
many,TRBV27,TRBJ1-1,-,CASGEGYTEAFF,TGTGCCAGCGGAGAGGGATACACTGAAGCTTTCTTT
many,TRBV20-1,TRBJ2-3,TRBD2,CSAHKGERETDTQYF,TGCAGTGCCCACAAAGGGGAGCGGGAGACAGATACGCAGTATTTT
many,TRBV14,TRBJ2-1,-,CARNRKKGNEQFF,TGTGCCAGGAACAGGAAGAAGGGGAATGAGCAGTTCTTC
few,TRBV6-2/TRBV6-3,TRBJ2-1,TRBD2,CASKWTSGYNEQFF,TGTGCCAGCAAGTGGACTAGCGGATACAATGAGCAGTTCTTC
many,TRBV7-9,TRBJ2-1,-,CASSHPQERNYNEQFF,TGTGCCAGCAGCCACCCTCAGGAGAGGAACTACAATGAGCAGTTCTTC
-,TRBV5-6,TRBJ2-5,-,CASSLGANRGSETQYF,TGTGCCAGCAGTCTCGGGGCCAATAGAGGGTCAGAGACCCAGTACTTC
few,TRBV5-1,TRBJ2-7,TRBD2,CASSLGLAGVEEQYF,TGCGCCAGCAGCTTGGGGCTAGCGGGAGTAGAGGAGCAGTACTTC
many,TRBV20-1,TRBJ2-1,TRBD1,CSARSLTGTGVYNEQFF,TGCAGTGCTAGATCCCTCACCGGGACAGGGGTATACAATGAGCAGTTCTTC
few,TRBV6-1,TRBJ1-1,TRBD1,CASRPGTGVYTEAFF,TGTGCCAGCAGACCCGGTACAGGGGTGTACACTGAAGCTTTCTTT
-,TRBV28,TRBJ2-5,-,CASSFRGTQVPQETQYF,TGTGCCAGCAGTTTCCGCGGGACACAAGTACCACAAGAGACCCAGTACTTC
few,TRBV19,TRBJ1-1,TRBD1,CASIQTGVNTEAFF,TGTGCCAGTATTCAGACAGGGGTGAACACTGAAGCTTTCTTT
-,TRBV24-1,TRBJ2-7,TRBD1,CATSDAGGYEQYF,TGTGCCACCAGTGATGCAGGGGGCTACGAGCAGTACTTC
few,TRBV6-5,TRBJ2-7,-,CASSPLGNEQYF,TGTGCCAGCAGCCCCCTAGGGAACGAGCAGTACTTC
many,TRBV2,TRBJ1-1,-,CASSEGGVNTEAFF,TGTGCCAGCAGTGAAGGAGGGGTCAACACTGAAGCTTTCTTT
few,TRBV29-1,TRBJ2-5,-,CSVIGVGQGETQYF,TGCAGCGTTATAGGAGTTGGGCAGGGGGAGACCCAGTACTTC
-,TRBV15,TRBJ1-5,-,CATSQTGAKPQHF,TGTGCCACCAGCCAGACAGGTGCTAAGCCCCAGCATTTT
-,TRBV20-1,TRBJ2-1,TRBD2,CSAKQWLAGVTNEQFF,TGCAGTGCCAAACAGTGGCTAGCGGGAGTTACGAATGAGCAGTTCTTC
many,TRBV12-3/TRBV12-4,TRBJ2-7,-,CASSLSLYLDEQYF,TGTGCCAGCAGTTTAAGTCTGTATTTGGACGAGCAGTACTTC
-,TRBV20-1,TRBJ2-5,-,CSARVGSKETQYF,TGCAGTGCTAGAGTGGGCAGCAAAGAGACCCAGTACTTC
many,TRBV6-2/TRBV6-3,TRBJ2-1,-,CASSYTRDYEQFF,TGTGCCAGCAGTTACACCAGGGACTATGAGCAGTTCTTC
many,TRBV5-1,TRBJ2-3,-,CASSLFGEPDTQYF,TGCGCCAGCAGCTTATTCGGGGAACCAGATACGCAGTATTTT
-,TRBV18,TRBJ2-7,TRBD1,CASSPRDRVFGEQYF,TGTGCCAGCTCACCACGGGACAGGGTTTTTGGGGAGCAGTACTTC